This note documents a single T cell receptor beta chain sequence. The data originate from a study of blood T cell repertoires in COVID-19. Cohort assignment relied on participant-reported clinical history. Trimming cost V 5 bases and J 5 bases, with 7 bases left between them. The CDR3 is 13 amino acids. Germline CDR1 is KGHSH and CDR2 is LQKENI. Assay: immunoSEQ multiplex PCR; the TCRdb copy retains only in-frame clones and omits some. The table records some 390,000 clones, roughly 90% of them present only once. Sequencing used PBMCs or T cells enriched from blood (not recorded which). This chain links TRBV18 with TRBJ1-6, with D perhaps TRBD1 (5 bases). The clonotype comes from a woman between 25 and 40 years old who had recovered from COVID-19. The CDR3 sequence is CASSAGNNSPLHF. The CDR3 DNA is TGTGCCAGCTCAGCAGGGAATAATTCACCCCTCCACTTT.